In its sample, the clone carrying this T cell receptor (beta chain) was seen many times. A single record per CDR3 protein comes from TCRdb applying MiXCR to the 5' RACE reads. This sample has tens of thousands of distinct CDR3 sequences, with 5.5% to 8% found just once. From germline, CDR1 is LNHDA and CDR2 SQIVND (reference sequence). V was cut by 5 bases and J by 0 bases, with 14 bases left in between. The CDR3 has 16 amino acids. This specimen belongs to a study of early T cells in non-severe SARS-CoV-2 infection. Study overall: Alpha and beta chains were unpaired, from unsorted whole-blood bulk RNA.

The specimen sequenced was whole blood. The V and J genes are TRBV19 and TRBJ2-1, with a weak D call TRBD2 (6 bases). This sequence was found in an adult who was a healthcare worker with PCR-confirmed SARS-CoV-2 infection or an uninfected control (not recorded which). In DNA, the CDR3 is TGTGCCAGTAGTTTCCTTAGCGGTAGCTCCTACAATGAGCAGTTCTTC. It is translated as CASSFLSGSSYNEQFF.